The 26 T cell receptor beta chains presented below share a single source sample, sequenced in a study of blood T cell repertoires in COVID-19. The assay was immunoSEQ multiplex PCR, and TCRdb's table has in-frame clones only and misses some. Of over 120,000 clones in the sample, 76% were seen once. The sequencing sample was made of peripheral blood. The receptor source for this set is a woman aged 80 or older with active or convalescent COVID-19.

V is TRBV30 and J is TRBJ2-2, with TRBD1 matching over 10 bases. CDR3 size: 18 residues. Per the germline V gene, CDR1 is GTSNPN and CDR2 is SVGIG (reference sequence). J was trimmed by 7 bases and V by 0 bases; bases with no gene match: 14. This chain's CDR3 is CAWSVLGGQGVSYGELFF. The CDR3 DNA follows: TGTGCCTGGAGTGTACTTGGAGGACAGGGGGTATCCTACGGGGAGCTGTTTTTT. The full variable domain, completed using reference TRBV30 and TRBJ2-2, is SQTIHQWPATLVQPVGSPLSLECTVEGTSNPNLYWYRQAAGRGLQLLFYSVGIGQISSEVPQNLSASRPQDRQFILSSKKLLLSDSGFYLCAWSVLGGQGVSYGELFFGEGSRLTVL.

The chain combines TRBV5-1 with TRBJ2-5; D not certain. CDR3 length: 14 amino acids. Germline CDR1 SGHRS, CDR2 YFSETQ. V lost 5 bases, J lost 1 base, and 12 bases lay in between. The CDR3 DNA reads as TGCGCCAGCAGTGTGGGTGGGCCCCAAGAGACCCAGTACTTC. Amino acid sequence: CASSVGGPQETQYF.

This clone has more than one count but fewer than ten. The J gene is TRBJ1-2, the V gene TRBV5-6, with a tentative D call TRBD1 (5 bases). The CDR3 loop spans 13 amino acids. V shed 4 bases and J shed 4 bases, with 11 bases lying between them. Germline CDR1 reads SGHDT; CDR2 reads YYEEEE. The chain's CDR3 is CASSRQRIYGYTF. The CDR3 region has the DNA TGTGCCAGCAGCCGACAGAGAATCTATGGCTACACCTTC. Together with reference TRBV5-6 and TRBJ1-2, the CDR3 gives the full variable domain: DAGVTQSPTHLIKTRGQQVTLRCSPKSGHDTVSWYQQALGQGPQFIFQYYEEEERQRGNFPDRFSGHQFPNYSSELNVNALLLGDSALYLCASSRQRIYGYTFGSGTRLTVV.

The V gene is TRBV28, the J gene TRBJ1-1; TRBD1 aligns across 8 bases. The V gene end was trimmed by 5 bases and the J gene end by 5 bases; junction bases not matched to a gene: 7. The CDR3 has 14 amino acids. Germline CDR1 is MDHEN and CDR2 is SYDVKM. The CDR3 nucleotides read TGTGCCAGCAGTCCCCAGGGGGCGCGAACTGAAGCTTTCTTT. As protein: CASSPQGARTEAFF.

The chain couples TRBV4-1 to TRBJ1-2, with TRBD1 matching over 10 bases. Per germline, CDR1 MGHRA and CDR2 YSYEKL. Trimming removed 2 bases from V and 4 bases from J; junction bases left unmatched: 10. The length of the CDR3 is 17 residues. For the CDR3, the DNA is TGCGCCAGCAGCCAAAATGAGGACAGGGGGTTCGCCTATGGCTACACCTTC. It specifies CASSQNEDRGFAYGYTF.

The chain uses TRBV5-1 and TRBJ1-5; D gene ambiguous. Trimming stripped 0 bases from V and 2 bases from J, with 9 bases between. Germline V gives CDR1 SGHRS, CDR2 YFSETQ. This CDR3 comprises 15 residues. CDR3 region: CASSLGALGNQPQHF. In DNA, the CDR3 is TGCGCCAGCAGCTTGGGGGCGCTGGGCAATCAGCCCCAGCATTTT.

This clone was seen a few times. The genes are TRBV3-1 (or the pseudogene TRBV3-2) and TRBJ1-2; D is perhaps TRBD1 (5 bases). The CDR3 extends over 13 amino acids. Germline V gene lookup returns CDR1 LGHDT and CDR2 YNNKEL (reference sequence). V was clipped by 4 bases and J by 4 bases, with 10 bases between them. The CDR3 coding sequence is TGTGCCAGCAGCCCCTCACAGGCCTATGGCTACACCTTC. Its protein is CASSPSQAYGYTF.

This CDR3 is CASGENSNQPQHF. The CDR3 coding sequence is TGTGCCAGCGGGGAGAATAGCAATCAGCCCCAGCATTTT. V usage is TRBV19 and J usage is TRBJ1-5; no definite D call. Trimming shortened V by 9 bases and J by 0 bases, and 9 bases separated the two germline ends. The CDR3 has 13 amino acids. The germline gives CDR1 LNHDA, CDR2 SQIVND (reference sequence).

The CDR3 region is CASRHRLTTDTQYF. Written as DNA, the CDR3 is TGTGCCAGCAGACACAGACTAACCACAGATACGCAGTATTTT. The V call is TRBV7-2, the J call TRBJ2-3; D perhaps matches TRBD2 (5 bases). The CDR3 is 14 amino acids. Trimming took off 6 bases at V and 2 bases at J, with 12 bases between the two ends. Germline V gene data show CDR1 as SGHTA and CDR2 as FQGNSA.

The chain links TRBV23-1 to TRBJ2-2; 8 bases fit TRBD2. TRBV23-1 is flagged as an ORF with uncertain function. This CDR3 region has 17 residues. V lost 4 bases to trimming and J lost 2 bases; unmatched junction nucleotides: 9. The CDR3 DNA follows: TGCGCCAGCAGTCCTCTCTGCGGGGGGACCAACACCGGGGAGCTGTTTTTT. This encodes CASSPLCGGTNTGELFF.

Only a few counts were recorded for this clone. This chain connects TRBV18 to TRBJ1-1; TRBD1 might be the D (5 bases). This CDR3 is 16 amino acids long. The germline V and J ends were trimmed by 1 base and 3 bases, with 15 bases remaining between them. Germline V lookup: CDR1 KGHSH, CDR2 LQKENI. The CDR3 is CASSPLGQGGHTEAFF. The CDR3 coding sequence is TGTGCCAGCTCACCACTCGGGCAGGGTGGGCACACTGAAGCTTTCTTT. Looking up the rest from reference TRBV18 and TRBJ1-1 gives the full variable domain: NAGVMQNPRHLVRRRGQEARLRCSPMKGHSHVYWYRQLPEEGLKFMVYLQKENIIDESGMPKERFSAEFPKEGPSILRIQQVVRGDSAAYFCASSPLGQGGHTEAFFGQGTRLTVV.

The chain has TRBV6-2 or TRBV6-3 and TRBJ1-4; maybe TRBD1 (5 bases). Germline CDR1 is MNHEY and CDR2 is SVGEGT. This CDR3 has 15 residues. Trimming pared 7 bases from V and 7 bases from J, leaving 19 bases between. CDR3 region: CASTPFDSFGEKLFF. The CDR3 region has the DNA TGTGCCAGCACCCCCTTTGACAGCTTCGGTGAAAAACTGTTTTTT.

For the CDR3, the DNA is TGTGCCACCAGTGGGTCAGGGGGTAAGAATGAGCAGTTCTTC. It codes for CATSGSGGKNEQFF. The chain employs TRBV24-1 and TRBJ2-1; TRBD1 agrees at 7 bases. This CDR3 is 14 amino acids long. V dropped 5 bases and J dropped 7; count of bases not matched to a gene: 7. Germline V gene data show CDR1 as KGHDR and CDR2 as SFDVKD.

This clone was recorded once. The chain recombines TRBV27 with TRBJ2-1, with D possibly being TRBD2 (6 bases). CDR1 MNHEY and CDR2 SMNVEV come from the germline V gene (reference sequence). The CDR3 runs 13 residues. V was clipped by 3 bases and J by 8 bases, with 11 bases between them. The CDR3 DNA is TGTGCCAGCAGTTTGAGGGGAGGAGATGAGCAGTTCTTC. The encoded protein is CASSLRGGDEQFF.

The chain is built from TRBV5-1 and TRBJ1-2; possible D gene TRBD1, 6 bases. The CDR3 is 14 amino acids. The germline gives CDR1 SGHRS, CDR2 YFSETQ. The ends were cut back, 5 bases at V and 6 bases at J, with 17 bases in the middle. CDR3 loop: CASRVGTGPDGYTF. The CDR3 nucleotides are TGCGCCAGCAGAGTTGGAACAGGGCCTGATGGCTACACCTTC.

The J gene is TRBJ1-5, the V gene TRBV23-1, with TRBD1 identical over 8 bases. TRBV23-1 is assigned to the ORF class and has an uncertain function. The J segment lost 4 bases and the V segment lost 8 bases, leaving 10 bases of the junction unmatched. This CDR3 is 15 amino acids long. The CDR3 DNA sequence: TGCGCCAGCGATCCGGGACAGGCAATTAATCAGCCCCAGCATTTT. Translation: CASDPGQAINQPQHF.

V and J are TRBV19 and TRBJ1-1; the match to TRBD1 covers 7 bases. The V and J ends lost 10 bases and 6 bases, in that order; junction bases with no gene match: 20. The CDR3 is 16 amino acids. CDR1 and CDR2 from the germline V gene are LNHDA and SQIVND (reference sequence). The DNA for the CDR3 is TGTGCCACACGACCGGACAGGATCAACCCCGCCGCTGAAGCTTTCTTT. As protein: CATRPDRINPAAEAFF.

The chain uses TRBV4-2 and TRBJ1-5; D may be TRBD1 (6 bases). The CDR3 is 18 residues long. V was shortened by 4 bases and J by 0 bases, with 19 bases between the two germline ends. Germline assignment: CDR1 LGHNA and CDR2 YNFKEQ. For the CDR3, the DNA is TGTGCCAGCAGCCTAAGCTTTGACAGGTCCCTTAGCAATCAGCCCCAGCATTTT. Amino acids: CASSLSFDRSLSNQPQHF.

The chain joins TRBV7-9 to TRBJ2-1, with 7 bases that match TRBD2. The CDR3 contains 16 residues. CDR1 and CDR2 from the germline V gene are SEHNR and FQNEAQ (reference sequence). V trimming: 3 bases; J trimming: 0 bases; junction bases outside the gene matches: 5. Here the CDR3 DNA reads TGTGCCAGCAGCTTCCGCGGGGGTAGCTCCTACAATGAGCAGTTCTTC. As protein: CASSFRGGSSYNEQFF.

The chain employs TRBV7-3 and TRBJ1-2, with a tentative D call TRBD1 (5 bases). Germline lookup yields CDR1 SGHTA and CDR2 FQGTGA. The CDR3 runs 15 residues. V was clipped by 5 bases and J by 2 bases, with 15 bases between them. This CDR3 reads CASSPGRGGNYGYTF. DNA of the CDR3: TGTGCCAGCAGCCCCGGTAGGGGTGGCAACTATGGCTACACCTTC. Together with reference TRBV7-3 and TRBJ1-2, the CDR3 gives the full variable domain: GAGVSQTPSNKVTEKGKYVELRCDPISGHTALYWYRQSLGQGPEFLIYFQGTGAADDSGLPNDRFFAVRPEGSVSTLKIQRTERGDSAVYLCASSPGRGGNYGYTFGSGTRLTVV.

The chain has TRBV10-3 and TRBJ1-1; a possible D gene is TRBD1 (5 bases). Trimming removed 0 bases from V and 6 bases from J, with 5 bases in between. The CDR3 has 12 amino acids. Germline V CDR1 and CDR2: ENHRY, SYGVKD. The CDR3 spells CAISESTAEAFF. As DNA, the CDR3 is TGTGCCATCAGTGAGTCGACAGCTGAAGCTTTCTTT.

This clone was seen only once. The chain is built from TRBV19 and TRBJ2-1, with D possibly TRBD2 on 7 matching bases. Germline-derived CDR1 and CDR2 are LNHDA and SQIVND (reference sequence). The V end lost 3 bases, the J end lost 4 bases, and 16 bases lay between the germline ends. CDR3 length: 16 residues. The CDR3 sequence: CASSIDVRGGYNEQFF. The CDR3 DNA follows: TGTGCCAGTAGTATCGATGTGAGGGGGGGTTACAATGAGCAGTTCTTC.

This clone has only one observation. The V and J genes are TRBV3-1 (or the pseudogene TRBV3-2) and TRBJ2-1, with 10 bases lining up with TRBD2. The CDR3 extends over 12 amino acids. Germline CDR1 and CDR2: LGHDT and YNNKEL (reference sequence). V lost 1 base and J lost 12; bases outside the gene matches: 0. The CDR3 is CASSQVAGGQFF. The CDR3 coding sequence is TGTGCCAGCAGCCAAGTAGCGGGGGGGCAGTTCTTC.

The V gene is TRBV6-5, the J gene TRBJ1-3; weak D call: TRBD1 (5 bases). The germline CDR1 and CDR2 sequences are MNHEY and SVGAGI. The V and J ends lost 10 bases and 2 bases respectively, with 18 bases between them. There are 15 residues in the CDR3. The CDR3 sequence: CATKITDSTGNTIYF. The CDR3, as DNA: TGTGCCACAAAAATTACTGACAGCACTGGAAACACCATATATTTT.

This rearrangement joins TRBV28 to TRBJ1-5; unclear D gene. Germline V gives CDR1 MDHEN, CDR2 SYDVKM. CDR3 length: 16 residues. Trimming cost V 3 bases and J 0 bases, with 12 bases left between them. The CDR3 here is CASSFRSGYSNQPQHF. The DNA of the CDR3 is TGTGCCAGCAGTTTTCGCAGCGGATATAGCAATCAGCCCCAGCATTTT.

The CDR3 loop is CASSAPPGGVPYEQYF. The CDR3 DNA is TGTGCCAGCAGTGCCCCCCCCGGGGGGGTCCCCTACGAGCAGTACTTC. The chain joins TRBV6-1 to TRBJ2-7; 8 nucleotides line up with TRBD2. The V segment lost 4 bases and the J segment 2 bases; nucleotides outside the gene matches: 10. Germline CDR1 reads MNHNS; CDR2 reads SASEGT. The CDR3 is 16 residues long.